Below are 26 T cell receptor beta chains sequenced from a single sample in a study of human T cells and chemical hapten exposure. TCRdb used MiXCR to reprocess the RACE reads, holding one entry per CDR3 protein. The sample lists roughly 81,000 distinct CDR3 sequences, about 8.5% occurring once. Documented time point: pre-sensitization, week 0. This sample's treatment: therapeutic diphenylcyclopropenone sensitization with weekly scalp DPC. The sample was whole blood, taken in connection with sensitization to the hapten diphenylcyclopropenone (DPC). The origin of the receptors is a man aged 40-49 years with alopecia areata. Some clones in this sample may be carry-over from other donors' samples.

Ten or more counts support this clonotype. The chain combines TRBV29-1 with TRBJ2-3; TRBD2 matches 7 bases. The CDR3 is 16 residues long. Germline assignment: CDR1 SQVTM and CDR2 ANQGSEA. J was trimmed by 5 bases and V by 5 bases; bases with no gene match: 16. The CDR3 reads CSVLPPAGRAEDTQYF. Written as DNA, the CDR3 is TGCAGCGTTCTACCCCCCGCGGGGAGGGCGGAAGATACGCAGTATTTT.

This clonotype was counted at least ten times. The CDR3 DNA reads TGTGCCAGCAGCGGAGATGGTCACAGGGGAGACGGAAACACCATATATTTT. This sequence encodes CASSGDGHRGDGNTIYF. The chain couples TRBV7-6 to TRBJ1-3; 7 positions match TRBD1. The CDR3 consists of 17 residues. CDR1 and CDR2 from the germline V gene are SGHVS and FNYEAQ. V dropped 5 bases and J dropped 4; count of bases not matched to a gene: 14.

This chain links TRBV6-2 or TRBV6-3 with TRBJ2-7, with D perhaps assigned TRBD1 or TRBD2 (5 bases each). The V gene's germline CDR1 is MNHEY and CDR2 SVGEGT. The CDR3 totals 16 residues. Trimming removed 7 bases at V and 0 bases at J, with 19 bases between. The CDR3 spells CASNPPGARSSYEQYF. The DNA for the CDR3 is TGTGCCAGCAACCCACCCGGGGCTCGGAGCTCCTACGAGCAGTACTTC.

The table lists this clonotype with a few counts. The rearrangement uses TRBV12-3 or TRBV12-4 and TRBJ2-1; the D gene is possibly TRBD2 (6 bases). With 2 bases removed from V and 5 bases from J, the gap between germline ends came to 13 bases. The CDR3 runs to 15 residues. The CDR3 sequence is CASSLLLGLNNEQFF. CDR3 nucleotides: TGTGCCAGCAGTTTACTTCTGGGACTGAACAATGAGCAGTTCTTC.

This clonotype was detected ten times or more. This chain joins TRBV6-2 or TRBV6-3 and TRBJ1-1; tentative D call: TRBD1 (5 bases). The ends were cut back, 4 bases at V and 2 bases at J, with 11 bases in the middle. Per germline, CDR1 MNHEY and CDR2 SVGEGT. The CDR3 has 14 residues. CDR3 amino acids: CASSFQGRNTEAFF. DNA for the CDR3: TGTGCCAGCAGTTTCCAGGGACGTAACACTGAAGCTTTCTTT.

This clonotype showed up many times. The chain joins TRBV2 to TRBJ1-5, with 9 bases identical to TRBD1. Unmatched junction bases numbered 7, after V lost 7 bases and J lost 3 bases. The CDR3 is 15 amino acids. The germline V gene has CDR1 SNHLY and CDR2 FYNNEI. The CDR3 DNA reads as TGTGCCAGCACTTGGGACAGGGCAGACAATCAGCCCCAGCATTTT. This gives the protein CASTWDRADNQPQHF.

This clonotype was recorded a few times. The rearrangement uses TRBV18 and TRBJ2-1; the match to TRBD2 covers 11 bases. In germline, CDR1 is KGHSH, CDR2 LQKENI. There are 18 residues in the CDR3. Unmatched junction bases numbered 11, after V lost 5 bases and J lost 2 bases. The CDR3 region has the DNA TGTGCCAGCTCAGGACCTAGCCCACTAGCGGGAGCCTACAATGAGCAGTTCTTC. Its protein is CASSGPSPLAGAYNEQFF.

This clonotype came up a few times. The chain combines TRBV12-3 or TRBV12-4 with TRBJ1-1, with TRBD1 as a possible D gene (6 bases). Trimming took off 7 bases at V and 1 base at J, with 10 bases between the two ends. The CDR3 covers 13 residues. CDR3 bases: TGTGCCAGCACCATGGACAGGAACACTGAAGCTTTCTTT. Protein: CASTMDRNTEAFF.

The sample holds many counts of this clonotype. One junction end disagrees with the germline gene, perhaps due to a read error. The chain joins TRBV7-2 to TRBJ2-4; the match to TRBD1 covers 9 bases. CDR3 length equals 17 residues. Germline-derived CDR1 and CDR2 are SGHTA and FQGNSA. Written as DNA, the CDR3 is TGTGCCAGAAGCTTAGCATCAGGAACAGGGGGCCAGAACATTCAGTACTTC. This gives the protein CARSLASGTGGQNIQYF.

About this clonotype: This sequence may be a read error, since a much larger clone differs from it by one base. The chain uses TRBV28 and TRBJ2-7, with D hard to call. Trimming removed 5 bases at V and 5 bases at J, with 16 bases between. This CDR3 has 14 residues. Germline V gene lookup returns CDR1 MDHEN and CDR2 SYDVKM. CDR3 nucleotides: TGTGCCAGCAGTCCACCCTCCACCACGGACGAGCAGTACTTC. Translation gives CASSPPSTTDEQYF.

This clonotype was counted only a few times. The genes are TRBV20-1 and TRBJ2-3; no reliable D call. CDR3 size: 13 residues. V was pared by 5 bases and J by 3 bases, with 12 bases between. Germline V CDR1 and CDR2: DFQATT, SNEGSKA (reference sequence). The CDR3 region is CSAYQTETDTQYF. In DNA, the CDR3 is TGCAGTGCTTATCAGACGGAGACAGATACGCAGTATTTT.

This chain connects TRBV28 to TRBJ2-7; possibly TRBD1 for D (6 bases). This CDR3 comprises 13 residues. Germline loops: CDR1 MDHEN, CDR2 SYDVKM. V was shortened by 8 bases and J by 1 base, with 12 bases between the two germline ends. The CDR3 loop is CASGQTRSYEQYF. The CDR3 region has the DNA TGTGCCAGCGGACAGACGAGATCCTACGAGCAGTACTTC.

At least ten counts were recorded for this clonotype. The V call is TRBV12-3 or TRBV12-4, the J call TRBJ1-1, with 8 nucleotides matching TRBD1. The V and J ends lost 4 bases and 4 bases, in that order; junction bases with no gene match: 8. This CDR3 region has 15 residues. DNA of the CDR3: TGTGCCAGCAGTTCGACTCAGGGGGCTGGCACTGAAGCTTTCTTT. It translates to CASSSTQGAGTEAFF.

This clonotype was found a few times. The rearrangement uses TRBV2 and TRBJ2-5; D unclear. V gave up 2 bases and J gave up 4 bases, with 5 bases separating them. Germline V gene sequence: CDR1 SNHLY, CDR2 FYNNEI. The CDR3 runs to 12 residues. The CDR3 loop is CASSELRETQYF. The CDR3 DNA follows: TGTGCCAGCAGTGAATTAAGAGAGACCCAGTACTTC.

This clonotype was seen ten or more times. The chain carries TRBV18 and TRBJ1-3; D gene uncertain. This CDR3 is 16 amino acids long. V lost 4 bases, J lost 0 bases, and 13 bases lay in between. The V gene's germline CDR1 is KGHSH and CDR2 LQKENI. The DNA of the CDR3 is TGTGCCAGCTCACAGTCGGGCGGTTACTCTGGAAACACCATATATTTT. Encoded protein: CASSQSGGYSGNTIYF.

The V call is TRBV4-3, the J call TRBJ2-3, with a possible D match to TRBD1 (5 bases). The CDR3 loop spans 15 amino acids. Trimming took off 0 bases at V and 4 bases at J, with 11 bases between the two ends. CDR1 is LGHNA and CDR2 is YSLEER in the germline V gene. The CDR3 nucleotides are TGCGCCAGCAGCCAAGACAGGGTAGGCCCAGATACGCAGTATTTT. Amino acid sequence: CASSQDRVGPDTQYF.

This clonotype was recorded at least ten times. The rearrangement joins TRBV27 to TRBJ1-5, with 10 bases fitting TRBD1. The CDR3 is 14 residues long. Germline assignment: CDR1 MNHEY and CDR2 SMNVEV (reference sequence). J gave up 5 bases and V 5 bases, and 3 bases lay outside the gene matches. The CDR3 DNA follows: TGTGCCAGCAGTCTGACAGGGGGCGATCAGCCCCAGCATTTT. Encoded protein: CASSLTGGDQPQHF.

This clonotype has more than one count but fewer than ten. This chain links TRBV7-9 with TRBJ2-7; weak D call: TRBD1 (5 bases). Trimming cost V 8 bases and J 7 bases, with 12 bases left between them. The CDR3 runs 11 residues. Germline CDR1 is SEHNR and CDR2 is FQNEAQ (reference sequence). CDR3 amino acids: CASSKGYEQYF. Here the CDR3 DNA reads TGTGCCAGCTCCAAGGGGTATGAGCAGTACTTC.

The chain joins TRBV5-1 to TRBJ2-5; maybe TRBD1 (6 bases). The CDR3 runs 17 residues. Per the germline V gene, CDR1 is SGHRS and CDR2 is YFSETQ. V was pared by 3 bases and J by 7 bases, with 25 bases between. As DNA, the CDR3 is TGCGCCAGCAGCTCCGCCCGGGGACAACCGAACGCCTGGACCCAGTACTTC. Its protein is CASSSARGQPNAWTQYF. The full variable domain, rest sourced from reference TRBV5-1 and TRBJ2-5, is KAGVTQTPRYLIKTRGQQVTLSCSPISGHRSVSWYQQTPGQGLQFLFEYFSETQRNKGNFPGRFSGRQFSNSRSEMNVSTLELGDSALYLCASSSARGQPNAWTQYFGPGTRLLVL.

This clonotype was counted only a few times. The rearrangement uses TRBV20-1 and TRBJ2-4; no definite D call. This CDR3 has 12 residues. Germline V gives CDR1 DFQATT, CDR2 SNEGSKA (reference sequence). The V and J ends lost 3 bases and 0 bases respectively, with 3 bases between them. The CDR3 DNA sequence: TGCAGTGCTAGGGAAGCCAAAAACATTCAGTACTTC. Protein sequence: CSAREAKNIQYF.

This clonotype was detected only a few times. The rearrangement joins TRBV6-5 to TRBJ2-7, with TRBD2 matching over 11 bases. The CDR3 runs to 16 residues. Germline assignment: CDR1 MNHEY and CDR2 SVGAGI. J was trimmed by 6 bases and V by 6 bases; bases with no gene match: 13. CDR3 sequence: CASSRIAGGSVGEQYV. In DNA, the CDR3 is TGTGCCAGCAGCCGTATAGCGGGAGGGTCTGTAGGCGAGCAGTACGTC.

This clonotype appeared many times. This chain uses TRBV3-1 with TRBJ2-7; tentatively, D is TRBD1 (5 bases). Germline assignment: CDR1 LGHDT and CDR2 YNNKEL (reference sequence). This CDR3 is 16 amino acids long. V was pared by 0 bases and J by 6 bases, with 18 bases between. The CDR3 region has the DNA TGTGCCAGCAGCCAAGATCCGGGCAGGGTGGAACGCGAGCAGTACTTC. This gives the protein CASSQDPGRVEREQYF.

This clonotype turned up a few times. The CDR3 DNA reads TGTGCCAGCAGCTTAGCCCCCTCCCGCGACCGAACCGGGGAGCTGTTTTTT. This gives the protein CASSLAPSRDRTGELFF. This chain links TRBV5-4 with TRBJ2-2; the D is unclear. CDR1 is SGHNT, CDR2 YYREEE, per germline (reference sequence). CDR3 length: 17 residues. V was pared by 2 bases and J by 5 bases, with 19 bases between.

The chain is built from TRBV7-6 and TRBJ1-4, with D possibly being TRBD1 (5 bases). The V end lost 5 bases, the J end lost 4 bases, and 17 bases lay between the germline ends. The CDR3 sequence is 16 residues long. Germline assignment: CDR1 SGHVS and CDR2 FNYEAQ. The CDR3 nucleotides read TGTGCCAGCAGCGCCCGCAGGGCCAGTGGTAATGAAAAACTGTTTTTT. Translated, it gives CASSARRASGNEKLFF.

This clonotype turned up a few times. This sequence joins TRBV6-5 and TRBJ1-6; tentatively, D is TRBD1 (5 bases). This CDR3 has 16 residues. V lost 4 bases to trimming and J lost 9 bases, with 19 bases between them. Germline V gene data show CDR1 as MNHEY and CDR2 as SVGAGI. The CDR3 reads CASSSVGTGAGSPLHF. The CDR3 bases are TGTGCCAGCAGTTCCGTAGGGACCGGCGCAGGTTCACCCCTCCACTTT.

Note on this clonotype: This likely comes from a read error, as the CDR3 has no conserved phenylalanine or tryptophan at its end. CDR3 sequence (DNA): TGCGCCAGCAGAAGAACAGGGGGCGCGACGGGGAATTCACCCCTCCACTTG. Protein product: CASRRTGGATGNSPLHL. This chain links TRBV5-1 with TRBJ1-6; 9 nucleotides align to TRBD1. The V segment lost 5 bases and the J segment 7 bases; nucleotides outside the gene matches: 13. Per the germline V gene, CDR1 is SGHRS and CDR2 is YFSETQ. The CDR3 runs 17 residues.